These 32 T cell receptor beta chains share one sample of origin, sequenced in a study of T cell repertoires in cytomegalovirus infection. Their recognized antigens are unknown. One entry per CDR3 protein results from TCRdb running MiXCR on the reads. The sample has about 900,000 distinct CDR3 sequences, roughly 31% seen once. The sample here was cultured CD8+ T cells from PBMCs, taken from culture after CMV antigen stimulation. The origin of the receptors is a human donor in good health (CMV status not recorded). Some clones in this sample may be carry-over from other donors' samples.

Note on this clonotype: Germline and junction disagree at one end, which may indicate a read error. The chain couples TRBV20-1 to TRBJ1-4; 10 bases agree with TRBD1. The CDR3 is 15 amino acids. From germline, CDR1 is DFQATT and CDR2 SNEGSKA (reference sequence). CDR3 protein: CSTRVRTGGSEKLFF. For the CDR3, the DNA is TGCAGTACTAGAGTTCGGACAGGGGGGAGTGAAAAACTGTTTTTT.

This clonotype has a handful of counts. The chain recombines TRBV27 with TRBJ2-5; D unclear. This CDR3 spans 14 amino acids. Germline V gene data show CDR1 as MNHEY and CDR2 as SMNVEV (reference sequence). V was pared by 3 bases and J by 4 bases, with 12 bases between. This chain's CDR3 is CASSFKQMGETQYF. The CDR3 DNA reads TGTGCCAGCAGTTTTAAGCAGATGGGAGAGACCCAGTACTTC.

This clonotype was seen more than once but under ten times. The J gene is TRBJ2-3, the V gene TRBV7-6; tentatively, D is TRBD2 (7 bases). Per germline, CDR1 SGHVS and CDR2 FNYEAQ. V shed 1 base and J shed 5 bases, with 19 bases lying between them. CDR3 length: 17 residues. The CDR3 reads CASSLGPPGGPEDTQYF. The CDR3 DNA reads as TGTGCCAGCAGCTTAGGCCCCCCCGGGGGGCCGGAAGATACGCAGTATTTT.

The gene calls are TRBV7-8 and TRBJ2-7; 9 nucleotides match TRBD1. CDR3 length equals 15 residues. V was pared by 0 bases and J by 5 bases, with 5 bases of the junction left unmatched. The germline V gene has CDR1 SGHVS and CDR2 FQNEAQ. CDR3 sequence reads: CASSLAPDRGHEQYV. The CDR3 nucleotides read TGTGCCAGCAGCTTAGCGCCGGACAGGGGTCACGAGCAGTACGTC.

This clonotype was recorded many times. The chain couples TRBV6-2 or TRBV6-3 to TRBJ1-1; D gene uncertain. The CDR3 is 16 residues long. Trimming took off 5 bases at V and 8 bases at J, with 24 bases between the two ends. Germline V lookup: CDR1 MNHEY, CDR2 SVGEGT. The CDR3 reads CASSPLDEVGGSEAFF. CDR3 DNA sequence: TGTGCCAGCAGTCCGCTGGACGAGGTCGGTGGTTCGGAAGCTTTCTTT.

The chain uses TRBV12-5 and TRBJ2-6; D is possibly TRBD1 or TRBD2 (6 bases each). Germline CDR1 is LGHNT and CDR2 is FRNRAP. Trimming pared 6 bases from V and 0 bases from J, leaving 9 bases between. The CDR3 spans 15 residues. CDR3 DNA: TGTGCTAGTGGGGAGGGGGTCTCTGGGGCCAACGTCCTGACTTTC. Translated, it gives CASGEGVSGANVLTF. Variable domain in full (rest from reference TRBV12-5 and TRBJ2-6): DARVTQTPRHKVTEMGQEVTMRCQPILGHNTVFWYRQTMMQGLELLAYFRNRAPLDDSGMPKDRFSAEMPDATLATLKIQPSEPRDSAVYFCASGEGVSGANVLTFGAGSRLTVL.

In its sample, this clonotype was seen a few times. The chain has TRBV12-3 or TRBV12-4 and TRBJ1-3, with no clear D. The V end was cut by 3 bases, the J end by 3 bases, with 6 bases between. The CDR3 extends over 13 amino acids. CDR3 loop: CASSFTGGNTIYF. The CDR3 nucleotides are TGTGCCAGCAGTTTTACGGGTGGAAACACCATATATTTT.

This clonotype has ten or more counts. This chain uses TRBV12-3 or TRBV12-4 with TRBJ1-5; perhaps TRBD1 as D (5 bases). V lost 8 bases to trimming and J lost 2 bases, with 10 bases between them. The CDR3 covers 13 residues. This chain's CDR3 is CASGDRGNQPQHF. CDR3 coding DNA: TGTGCCAGCGGCGACAGAGGCAATCAGCCCCAGCATTTT.

In its sample, this clonotype was seen many times. J is TRBJ2-5 and V is TRBV27, with D unresolved. Trimming removed 5 bases from V and 2 bases from J, with 9 bases in between. This CDR3 is built from 13 residues. Germline V lookup: CDR1 MNHEY, CDR2 SMNVEV (reference sequence). The CDR3 DNA sequence: TGTGCCAGCAGTCACCAGATACAAGAGACCCAGTACTTC. It encodes CASSHQIQETQYF.

The chain has TRBV10-3 and TRBJ2-7; 11 nucleotides align to TRBD1. The CDR3 spans 16 residues. Germline V lookup: CDR1 ENHRY, CDR2 SYGVKD. V shed 3 bases, J shed 0 bases, and the junction held 4 bases outside the gene matches. DNA of the CDR3: TGTGCCATCAGTGACGGACAGGGGGCGGGCTCCTACGAGCAGTACGTC. It yields the protein CAISDGQGAGSYEQYV.

This chain uses TRBV19 with TRBJ2-2; 12 bases are shared with TRBD2. Looked up from germline, CDR1 is LNHDA and CDR2 is SQIVND (reference sequence). Trimming at V came to 0 bases and at J to 6 bases, leaving 8 bases not matched to a gene. This CDR3 comprises 18 residues. The CDR3 reads CASSIDWVLAGGPGELFF. The CDR3 coding sequence is TGTGCCAGTAGTATAGATTGGGTCCTAGCGGGGGGGCCCGGGGAGCTGTTTTTT.

This clonotype appeared a single time. The chain is built from TRBV29-1 and TRBJ2-1, with D unresolved. The germline V gene has CDR1 SQVTM and CDR2 ANQGSEA. The CDR3 has 10 residues. V was pared by 7 bases and J by 8 bases, with 9 bases between. CDR3 loop: CSALSDEQFF. Here the CDR3 DNA reads TGCAGCGCCCTCAGCGATGAGCAGTTCTTC.

V is TRBV7-8 and J is TRBJ2-6, with D maybe TRBD1 (7 bases). CDR1 and CDR2 from the germline V gene are SGHVS and FQNEAQ. The CDR3 length is 19 residues. V lost 4 bases and J 4 bases, leaving 23 bases between the germline ends. CDR3 in amino acids: CASSSPFPTQGRGANVLTF. In DNA form, the CDR3 reads TGTGCCAGCAGCTCCCCATTTCCCACACAGGGGAGGGGGGCCAACGTCCTGACTTTC.

Written as DNA, the CDR3 is TGTGCCAGCAGTTTATACGAGCGGGGCCCCTACAATGAGCAGTTCTTC. Protein: CASSLYERGPYNEQFF. This rearrangement joins TRBV27 to TRBJ2-1; 7 bases fit TRBD2. The length of the CDR3 is 16 residues. CDR1 and CDR2 (germline): MNHEY, SMNVEV (reference sequence). With 1 base clipped from V and 2 bases from J, the junction kept 5 bases outside the gene matches.

The V gene is TRBV7-3, the J gene TRBJ2-3; no clear D gene. V was pared by 0 bases and J by 3 bases, with 10 bases between. This CDR3 comprises 15 residues. CDR1 SGHTA and CDR2 FQGTGA come from the germline V gene. The CDR3 nucleotides are TGTGCCAGCAGCTTAACAGGGTTTTCGACAGATACGCAGTATTTT. It specifies CASSLTGFSTDTQYF.

This clonotype has a handful of counts. This chain uses TRBV15 with TRBJ1-5, with D maybe TRBD1 (5 bases). The CDR3 runs 18 residues. CDR1 and CDR2 from the germline V gene are LNHNV and YYDKDF (reference sequence). The V and J ends lost 5 bases and 6 bases respectively, with 26 bases between them. For the CDR3, the DNA is TGTGCCACCAGCGACCTAGGAAATACTGGACACGCGAGTCAGCCCCAGCATTTT. This codes for CATSDLGNTGHASQPQHF.

In this sample, this clonotype turned up a few times. The CDR3 DNA reads TGCGCCAGCAGCCAAGATGGACCGGGGGAGCTAGGCAATCAGCCCCAGCATTTT. Residues: CASSQDGPGELGNQPQHF. The chain employs TRBV4-1 and TRBJ1-5, with a weak D call TRBD1 (5 bases). The CDR3 has 18 amino acids. The V end lost 0 bases, the J end lost 2 bases, and 17 bases lay between the germline ends. Per the germline V gene, CDR1 is MGHRA and CDR2 is YSYEKL.

On this clonotype itself: Since a much larger clone is just one base distant, this may be a read error. This chain joins TRBV7-8 and TRBJ2-1; no definite D call. The CDR3 is 14 residues long. In germline, CDR1 is SGHVS, CDR2 FQNEAQ. This CDR3 is CASSLAASNNEQFF. The CDR3 DNA is TGTGCCAGCAGCTTAGCGGCCTCCAACAATGAGCAGTTCTTC.

Of note for this clonotype: Likely a read error: the CDR3 ends without its conserved phenylalanine or tryptophan. The chain employs TRBV7-3 and TRBJ2-5; 9 bases agree with TRBD1. This CDR3 spans 15 amino acids. Germline-derived CDR1 and CDR2 are SGHTA and FQGTGA. V gave up 5 bases and J gave up 4 bases; unmatched junction bases: 8. DNA of the CDR3: TGTGCCAGCAGCGCGGGGACAGGGCGGGGAGAGACCCAGTACTCC. Translation gives CASSAGTGRGETQYS.

This chain joins TRBV6-5 and TRBJ2-2; maybe TRBD1 (5 bases). The CDR3 runs 15 residues. Germline CDR1 is MNHEY and CDR2 is SVGAGI. Trimming took off 1 base at V and 1 base at J, with 7 bases between the two ends. This CDR3 reads CASSYLTENTGELFF. The CDR3 bases are TGTGCCAGCAGTTACTTGACAGAGAACACCGGGGAGCTGTTTTTT.

This clonotype was seen a handful of times. The chain employs TRBV7-9 and TRBJ2-1, with 9 bases that match TRBD1. The junction had 6 bases not matched to a gene; V was cut back by 7 bases and J by 2 bases. Germline CDR1 SEHNR, CDR2 FQNEAQ (reference sequence). The CDR3 has 15 amino acids. CDR3 in amino acids: CASIDTGGPYNEQFF. In nucleotides, the CDR3 is TGTGCCAGCATCGACACAGGGGGCCCCTACAATGAGCAGTTCTTC.

This chain links TRBV7-2 with TRBJ1-2, with D perhaps matching TRBD1 (5 bases). From germline, CDR1 is SGHTA and CDR2 FQGNSA. The germline V and J ends were trimmed by 3 bases and 3 bases, with 14 bases remaining between them. The CDR3 contains 15 residues. CDR3 protein: CASSFVSGDDYGYTF. CDR3 in DNA: TGTGCCAGCAGCTTTGTTTCTGGGGACGACTATGGCTACACCTTC.

Comments on this clonotype: One junction end does not reproduce the germline sequence, and a read error may be involved. The chain links TRBV2 to TRBJ2-1; 13 nucleotides match TRBD2. CDR1 is SNHLY, CDR2 FYNNEI, per germline. This CDR3 has 16 residues. CDR3: CASSYGLAGAYNVQFF. In DNA form, the CDR3 reads TGTGCCAGCAGCTATGGACTAGCGGGGGCTTACAATGTGCAGTTCTTC.

V and J are TRBV7-9 and TRBJ1-3, with D possibly matching TRBD1 (5 bases). The CDR3 totals 15 residues. In germline, CDR1 is SEHNR, CDR2 FQNEAQ (reference sequence). The ends were cut back, 5 bases at V and 1 base at J, with 12 bases in the middle. CDR3 sequence: CASSIWTQSGNTIYF. CDR3 DNA sequence: TGTGCCAGCAGCATCTGGACACAATCTGGAAACACCATATATTTT. The whole variable domain, filled in from reference TRBV7-9 and TRBJ1-3, reads DTGVSQNPRHKITKRGQNVTFRCDPISEHNRLYWYRQTLGQGPEFLTYFQNEAQLEKSRLLSDRFSAERPKGSFSTLEIQRTEQGDSAMYLCASSIWTQSGNTIYFGEGSWLTVV.

V usage is TRBV4-1 and J usage is TRBJ2-7; D uncertain. Trimming stripped 3 bases from V and 0 bases from J, with 15 bases between. Germline loops: CDR1 MGHRA, CDR2 YSYEKL. The CDR3 spans 16 residues. The CDR3 region has the DNA TGCGCCAGCAGCCAGGAGTGGGTCAGGAGCTCCTACGAGCAGTACGTC. Protein: CASSQEWVRSSYEQYV.

The chain couples TRBV7-6 to TRBJ2-7; TRBD1 aligns across 7 bases. The CDR3 runs to 15 residues. Germline V gives CDR1 SGHVS, CDR2 FNYEAQ. The ends lost 6 bases at V and 1 base at J; junction bases unmatched: 9. CDR3 sequence reads: CASSYNRGDSYEQYF. The CDR3 DNA reads TGTGCCAGCAGTTATAACAGGGGAGATTCCTACGAGCAGTACTTC.

This clonotype has just a few counts. This sequence joins TRBV4-1 and TRBJ2-7; D is perhaps TRBD1 or TRBD2 (5 bases each). The CDR3 spans 13 residues. The V end lost 4 bases, the J end lost 0 bases, and 7 bases lay between the germline ends. Germline V lookup: CDR1 MGHRA, CDR2 YSYEKL. The CDR3 sequence is CASSRGVSYEQYF. The CDR3 coding sequence is TGCGCCAGCAGCCGAGGGGTCTCCTACGAGCAGTACTTC.

The chain is built from TRBV14 and TRBJ2-2, with D possibly being TRBD1 or TRBD2 (5 bases each). The CDR3 length is 15 residues. With 3 bases removed from V and 5 bases from J, the gap between germline ends came to 13 bases. Germline V gene sequence: CDR1 SGHDN, CDR2 FVKESK. The CDR3 bases are TGTGCCAGCAGCCATCTCGGGAAGGGGACCGGGGAGCTGTTTTTT. This codes for CASSHLGKGTGELFF.

The genes are TRBV9 and TRBJ2-3; the D gene is possibly TRBD2 (5 bases). V was cut by 2 bases and J by 2 bases, with 12 bases left in between. The CDR3 runs to 15 residues. Germline lookup yields CDR1 SGDLS and CDR2 YYNGEE. Written as DNA, the CDR3 is TGTGCCAGCAGCGTCGAGGGTAAGGTCACAGATACGCAGTATTTT. It specifies CASSVEGKVTDTQYF.

In DNA form, the CDR3 reads TGTGCCAGCAGTTTTAGTCTAGAACAGCAAACCTTACAAGAGACCCAGTACTTC. Protein: CASSFSLEQQTLQETQYF. This chain uses TRBV12-3 or TRBV12-4 with TRBJ2-5; no firm D call. Between the trimmed V and J ends, which lost 3 bases and 2 bases, there was a span of 22 bases. This CDR3 is 18 amino acids long.

There are a few counts of this clonotype. The V call is TRBV6-6, the J call TRBJ1-4, with D unresolved. Germline values: CDR1 MNHNY, CDR2 SVGAGI (reference sequence). The CDR3 is made up of 15 amino acids. V lost 5 bases and J lost 2, with 12 bases in between. CDR3 in DNA: TGTGCCAGCAGTACACTCGACGGGACTAATGAAAAACTGTTTTTT. Translated, it gives CASSTLDGTNEKLFF.

In its sample, this clonotype was seen many times. The chain employs TRBV6-1 and TRBJ1-5, with TRBD1 matching 8 bases. CDR1 and CDR2 (germline): MNHNS, SASEGT. Unmatched junction bases numbered 0, after V lost 3 bases and J lost 2 bases. There are 14 residues in the CDR3. CDR3 sequence reads: CASSETGGNQPQHF. In DNA, the CDR3 is TGTGCCAGCAGTGAGACAGGGGGCAATCAGCCCCAGCATTTT.